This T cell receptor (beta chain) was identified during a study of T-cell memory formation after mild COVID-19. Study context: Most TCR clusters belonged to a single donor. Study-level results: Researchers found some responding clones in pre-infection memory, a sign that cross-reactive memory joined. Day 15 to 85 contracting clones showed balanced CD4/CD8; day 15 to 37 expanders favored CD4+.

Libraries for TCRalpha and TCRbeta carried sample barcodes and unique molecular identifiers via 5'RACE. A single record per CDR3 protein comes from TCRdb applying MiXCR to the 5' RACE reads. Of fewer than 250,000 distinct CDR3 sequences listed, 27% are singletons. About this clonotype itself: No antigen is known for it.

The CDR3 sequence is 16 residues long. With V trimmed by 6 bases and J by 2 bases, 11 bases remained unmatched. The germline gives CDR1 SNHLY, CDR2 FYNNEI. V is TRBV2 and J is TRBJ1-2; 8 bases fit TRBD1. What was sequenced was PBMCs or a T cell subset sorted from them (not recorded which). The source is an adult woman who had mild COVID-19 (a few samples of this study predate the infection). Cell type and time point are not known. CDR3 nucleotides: TGTGCCAGCAGCGCTCGGACAGGGAGGGCCAACTATGGCTACACCTTC. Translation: CASSARTGRANYGYTF.